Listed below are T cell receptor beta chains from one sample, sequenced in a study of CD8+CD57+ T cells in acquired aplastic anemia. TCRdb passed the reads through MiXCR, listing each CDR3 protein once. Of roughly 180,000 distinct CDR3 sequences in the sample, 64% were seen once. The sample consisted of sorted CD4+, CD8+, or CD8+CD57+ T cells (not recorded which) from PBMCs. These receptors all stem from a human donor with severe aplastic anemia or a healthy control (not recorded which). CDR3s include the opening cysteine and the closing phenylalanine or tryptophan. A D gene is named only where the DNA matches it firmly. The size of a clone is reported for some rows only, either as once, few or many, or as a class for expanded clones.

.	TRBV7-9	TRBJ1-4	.	TGTGCCAGCAGCTTAGCGTTGGGTGGTAACGAAAAACTGTTTTTT	CASSLALGGNEKLFF
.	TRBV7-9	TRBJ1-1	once	TGTGCCAGCCATCCGGGCCTACTTACGAGGGCTTTCTTT	CASHPGLLTRAFF
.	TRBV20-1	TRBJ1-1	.	TGCAGTGCTAGTTTAACCAGGGTTTGGTACACTGAAGCTTTCTTT	CSASLTRVWYTEAFF
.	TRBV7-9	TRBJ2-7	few	TGTGCCAGCAGTCTGCCGATCACCTACGAGCAGTACTTC	CASSLPITYEQYF
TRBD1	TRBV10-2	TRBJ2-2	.	TGCGCCAGCAGCGCTCGGGACAGGATGACCGGGGAGCTGTTTTTT	CASSARDRMTGELFF
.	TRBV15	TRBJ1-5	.	TGTGCCACCAGCGAGGACAGTAGCAATCAGCCCCAGCATTTT	CATSEDSSNQPQHF
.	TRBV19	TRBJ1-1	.	TGTGCCAGTAGTATCCCCAGTAGAACTGAAGCTTTCTTT	CASSIPSRTEAFF
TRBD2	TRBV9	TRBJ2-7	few	TGTGCCAGCAGCGTCACTAGCGGGGTCTCCTACGAGCAGTACTTC	CASSVTSGVSYEQYF
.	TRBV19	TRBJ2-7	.	TGTGCCAGCAGCACTACTACGTCCTACGAGCAGTACTTC	CASSTTTSYEQYF
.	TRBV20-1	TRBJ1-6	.	TGCAGTGCTCCGCTCGTCGTGGGGGCCCGTGGTTCACCCCTCCACTTT	CSAPLVVGARGSPLHF
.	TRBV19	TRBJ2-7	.	TGTGCCAGTAGTACCCTACAGGGGGGGACCTACGAGCAGTACTTC	CASSTLQGGTYEQYF
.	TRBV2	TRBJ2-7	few	TGTGCCAGCAGATACCGGACAGACTCCTACGAGCAGTACTTC	CASRYRTDSYEQYF
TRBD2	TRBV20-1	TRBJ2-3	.	TGCAGTGCCTGCGACACTAGCGGAGCTAGCACAGATACGCAGTATTTT	CSACDTSGASTDTQYF
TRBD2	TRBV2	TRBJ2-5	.	TGTGCCAGCAGTGCTCGGCGGGGGGGCTCGGAGACCCAGTACTTC	CASSARRGGSETQYF
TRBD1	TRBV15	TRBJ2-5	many	TGTGCCACCAGCCCTAGGACAGGGACAGAGACCCAGTACTTC	CATSPRTGTETQYF
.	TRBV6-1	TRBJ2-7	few	TGTGCCAGCAGTTACGGGGACGGTACAACCTACGAGCAGTACTTC	CASSYGDGTTYEQYF
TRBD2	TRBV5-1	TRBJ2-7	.	TGCGCCAGCAGCTTGGCACGGAACAGCGGGGGGGCCTATTACTACGAGCAGTACTTC	CASSLARNSGGAYYYEQYF
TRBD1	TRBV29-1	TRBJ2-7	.	TGCAGCGTTATACAGGGGGCGGACGAGCAGTACTTC	CSVIQGADEQYF
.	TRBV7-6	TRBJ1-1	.	TGTGCCAGCAGCTTAGGAAGACGCGAAGCTTTCTTT	CASSLGRREAFF
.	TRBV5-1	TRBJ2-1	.	TGCGCCAGCAGCAGAGAACTAGGGAGCTCCTACAATGAGCAGTTCTTC	CASSRELGSSYNEQFF
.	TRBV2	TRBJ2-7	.	TGTGCTAGGGAGCAGGGGTCCTACGAGCAGTACTTC	CAREQGSYEQYF
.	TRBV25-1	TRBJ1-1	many	TGTGCCAGCAGTGAAATAGGGGATTTTGAAGCTTTCTTT	CASSEIGDFEAFF
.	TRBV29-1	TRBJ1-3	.	TGCAGCGTTGTTGGGGGGGGAAACACCATATATTTT	CSVVGGGNTIYF
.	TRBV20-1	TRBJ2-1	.	TGCAGTGCTAGAGTGGACCCGGGTAGGGAGAATGAGCAGTTCTTC	CSARVDPGRENEQFF
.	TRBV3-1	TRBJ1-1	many	TGTGCCAGCAGCCCCCCGAGCAACACTGAAGCTTTCTTT	CASSPPSNTEAFF
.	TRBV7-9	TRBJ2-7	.	TGTGCCAGCAGTGCGTCCCCTCTTATAGACTACGAGCAGTACTTC	CASSASPLIDYEQYF
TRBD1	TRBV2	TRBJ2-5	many	TGTGCCAGCAGTGAGCCGGGACAGGGGGCTTGGGAGACCCAGTACTTC	CASSEPGQGAWETQYF
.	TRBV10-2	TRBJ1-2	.	TGCGCCAGGACGGAGAACTATGGCTACACCTTC	CARTENYGYTF
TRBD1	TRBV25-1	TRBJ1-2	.	TGTGCCAGCAGTGAAAAGGGGACAGCTAACTATGGCTACACCTTT	CASSEKGTANYGYTF
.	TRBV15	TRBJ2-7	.	TGTGCCACCAGCAGCAGGGGCTACGAGCAGTACTTC	CATSSRGYEQYF
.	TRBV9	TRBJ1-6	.	TGTGCCAGCAGCGTAGCCGGGACACAATATAATTCACCCCTCCACTTT	CASSVAGTQYNSPLHF
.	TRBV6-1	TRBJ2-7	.	TGTGCCAGCCAAGCCGGATACGAGCAATACTTC	CASQAGYEQYF
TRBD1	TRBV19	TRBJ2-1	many	TGTGCCAGTAGTCTCGGGACAGGGGTTCCCTACTACAATGAGCAGTTCTTC	CASSLGTGVPYYNEQFF
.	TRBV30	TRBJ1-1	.	TGTGCCTGGAGTGTATTTCGGAATGCGGCTGAAGCTTTCTTT	CAWSVFRNAAEAFF
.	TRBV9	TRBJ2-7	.	TGTGCCAGCAGCGTAGTGTCGGGGGAGGACGAGCAGTACTTC	CASSVVSGEDEQYF
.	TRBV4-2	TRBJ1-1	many	TGTGCCAGCAGCCAAGCACCGGGACTTATGAACACTGAAGCTTTCTTT	CASSQAPGLMNTEAFF
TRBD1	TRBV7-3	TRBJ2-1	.	TGTGCCAGCAGCTTGACAGGGGGCGGGTTCGATGAGCAGTTCTTC	CASSLTGGGFDEQFF
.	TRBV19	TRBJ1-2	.	TGTGCCAGTATGGGGGGCCTTACGGCTAACTATGGCTACACCTTC	CASMGGLTANYGYTF
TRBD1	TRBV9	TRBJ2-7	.	TGTGCCAGCAGCCAATCCGGGGACAGGAATTACAAGCAGTACTTC	CASSQSGDRNYKQYF
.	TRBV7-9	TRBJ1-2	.	TGTGCCAGCAGCTTAGGGGCGGACTATGGCTACACCTTC	CASSLGADYGYTF
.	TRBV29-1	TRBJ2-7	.	TGCAGCGTTGAAGATCGGACAGCTTACGAGCAGTACTTC	CSVEDRTAYEQYF
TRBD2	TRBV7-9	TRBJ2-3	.	TGTGCCAGCAGCTTAGCGGGGGGGATAAGAGATACGCAGTATTTT	CASSLAGGIRDTQYF
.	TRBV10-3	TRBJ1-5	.	TGTGCCATCAGTACCGACGGGAGCAATCAGCCCCAGCATTTT	CAISTDGSNQPQHF
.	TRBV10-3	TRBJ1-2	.	TGTGCCATCAGCAGGACAGACAGCCAGAACTATGGCTACACCTTC	CAISRTDSQNYGYTF
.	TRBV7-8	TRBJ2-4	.	TGTGCCAGCAGCTTGAGCGGCGGGGCAAACATTCAGTACTTC	CASSLSGGANIQYF
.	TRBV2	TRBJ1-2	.	TGTGCCAGCAGTGACGGCAGGAGCTATGGCTACACCTTC	CASSDGRSYGYTF
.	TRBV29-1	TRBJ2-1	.	TGCAGCGTTCTAAGGAGGGGGGCCGGTAATGAGCAGTTCTTC	CSVLRRGAGNEQFF
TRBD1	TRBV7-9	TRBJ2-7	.	TGTGCCAGCAGCCTCAGGGACAGGTTCTTATCCTACGAGCAGTACTTC	CASSLRDRFLSYEQYF
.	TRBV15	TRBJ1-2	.	TGTGCCACCAGCAGAGATCCTGATGCTAGGTATGGCTACACCTTC	CATSRDPDARYGYTF
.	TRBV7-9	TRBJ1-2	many	TGTGCCAGCAGCCCTGGGGTGGGGGCACCCTATGGCTACACCTTC	CASSPGVGAPYGYTF
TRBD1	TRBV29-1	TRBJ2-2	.	TGCAGCGCCGGGACAGGGGATGATTACGGGGAGCTGTTTTTT	CSAGTGDDYGELFF
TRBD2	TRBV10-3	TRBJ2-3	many	TGTGCCATCATTACTGCGGGGGGCCTCACAGATACGCAGTATTTT	CAIITAGGLTDTQYF
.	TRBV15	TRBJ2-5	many	TGTGCCACCAGCAGAGGACAGGAGCAAGAGACCCAGTACTTC	CATSRGQEQETQYF
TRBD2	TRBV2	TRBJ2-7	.	TGTGTCAGCAGTGAAAATACGGGACTAGGCGAGCAGTACTTC	CVSSENTGLGEQYF